What follows are 7 T cell receptor beta chains derived from one specimen sequenced in a study of T cell responses to AZD1222 COVID-19 vaccine. Measured with immunoSEQ multiplex PCR; TCRdb has only the in-frame clones, and not every one. The profile shows 100,000 to 120,000 clones, 88% of them singletons. Specimen: peripheral blood, collected on day 0 of AZD1222 vaccination. Receptor source: an adult in good health.

This chain links TRBV4-1 with TRBJ1-1; maybe TRBD1 (6 bases). The CDR3 is 16 residues long. V was clipped by 4 bases and J by 5 bases, with 20 bases between them. The germline V gene encodes CDR1 MGHRA and CDR2 YSYEKL. The CDR3 is CASSLGQLLLGTEAFF. CDR3 DNA: TGCGCCAGCAGCCTCGGACAGCTTTTATTGGGGACTGAAGCTTTCTTT.

This chain joins TRBV12-3 or TRBV12-4 and TRBJ1-1; the D is unclear. This CDR3 has 10 amino acids. The V end was cut by 6 bases, the J end by 3 bases, with 2 bases between. The CDR3 DNA sequence: TGTGCCAGCAGCGACACTGAAGCTTTCTTT. It codes for CASSDTEAFF.

The rearrangement joins TRBV29-1 to TRBJ1-1; no clear D gene. Looked up from germline, CDR1 is SQVTM and CDR2 is ANQGSEA. This CDR3 is 15 amino acids long. Deletions cut 1 base from V and 6 bases from J, with 18 bases between. The CDR3 loop is CSVEGYTTLGAEAFF. Written as DNA, the CDR3 is TGCAGCGTTGAAGGATACACTACTCTAGGTGCTGAAGCTTTCTTT.

The chain combines TRBV11-3 with TRBJ2-1; no clear D gene. The germline V gene has CDR1 SGHNT and CDR2 YENEEA. Trimming pared 1 base from V and 9 bases from J, leaving 10 bases between. The CDR3 has 13 residues. The CDR3 DNA sequence: TGTGCCAGCAGCTTAGTAGACTCGGGTGAGCAGTTCTTC. It codes for CASSLVDSGEQFF.

The chain carries TRBV19 and TRBJ2-3; D uncertain. Trimming removed 4 bases at V and 3 bases at J, with 8 bases between. CDR1 and CDR2 from the germline V gene are LNHDA and SQIVND (reference sequence). CDR3 length: 13 residues. The CDR3 sequence: CASSRTWTDTQYF. The DNA of the CDR3 is TGTGCCAGTAGTAGAACGTGGACAGATACGCAGTATTTT.

J is TRBJ1-5 and V is TRBV2; a possible D gene is TRBD1 (6 bases). CDR3 length: 13 amino acids. Trimming pared 6 bases from V and 3 bases from J, leaving 9 bases between. Germline loops: CDR1 SNHLY, CDR2 FYNNEI. CDR3 sequence: CASRDRANQPQHF. Written as DNA, the CDR3 is TGTGCCAGCAGGGACAGAGCCAATCAGCCCCAGCATTTT.

This chain uses TRBV7-8 with TRBJ1-2, with D perhaps TRBD1 (5 bases). V was pared by 5 bases and J by 8 bases, with 15 bases between. Per the germline V gene, CDR1 is SGHVS and CDR2 is FQNEAQ. This CDR3 comprises 13 residues. In DNA form, the CDR3 reads TGTGCCAGCAGCGAGGAGGGACCGCTCGGCTACACCTTC. It specifies CASSEEGPLGYTF. The entire variable domain, with the rest obtained from reference TRBV7-8 and TRBJ1-2, is as follows: GAGVSQSPRYKVAKRGQDVALRCDPISGHVSLFWYQQALGQGPEFLTYFQNEAQLDKSGLPSDRFFAERPEGSVSTLKIQRTQQEDSAVYLCASSEEGPLGYTFGSGTRLTVV.